The clone carrying this T cell receptor (beta chain) was seen more than once but under ten times. Isolation of PBMCs gave at least 7 million cells per sample. The data were obtained in a study of blood T cells in healthy people across ages. This CDR3 has 15 amino acids. From germline, CDR1 is SEHNR and CDR2 FQNEAQ (reference sequence). J lost 8 bases, V lost 7 bases, and 14 bases had no gene match. Primed by a sample-barcoded 5' primer and a J-beta primer mix, a second PCR proceeded for about 7 to 11 cycles. TCRdb passed the 5' RACE reads through MiXCR, listing each CDR3 protein once. Altogether 1.5 million to 2 million distinct CDR3 sequences are present, 30% to 35% being singletons, with the ten largest covering around 11%.

This clonotype originated in a woman aged 30 to 39 in good health. Sequenced material: blood. The chain is built from TRBV7-9 and TRBJ1-2; 9 bases are a match to TRBD1. The CDR3 protein is CASTIGPGTGRGYTF. CDR3 in DNA: TGTGCCAGCACCATAGGGCCCGGGACAGGGCGAGGCTACACCTTC.